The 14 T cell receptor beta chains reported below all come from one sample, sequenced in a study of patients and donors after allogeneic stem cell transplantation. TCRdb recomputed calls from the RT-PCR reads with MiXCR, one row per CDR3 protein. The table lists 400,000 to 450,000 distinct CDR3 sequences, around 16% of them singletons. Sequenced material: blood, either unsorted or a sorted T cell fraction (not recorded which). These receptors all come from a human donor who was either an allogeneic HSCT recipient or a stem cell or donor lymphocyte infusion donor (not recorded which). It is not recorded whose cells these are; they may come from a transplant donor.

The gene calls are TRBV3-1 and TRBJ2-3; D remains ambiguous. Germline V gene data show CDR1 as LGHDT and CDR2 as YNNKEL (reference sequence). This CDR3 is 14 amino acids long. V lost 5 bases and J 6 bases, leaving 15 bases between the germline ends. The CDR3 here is CASSDLVASDTQYF. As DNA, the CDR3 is TGTGCCAGCAGCGACCTAGTAGCATCTGATACGCAGTATTTT.

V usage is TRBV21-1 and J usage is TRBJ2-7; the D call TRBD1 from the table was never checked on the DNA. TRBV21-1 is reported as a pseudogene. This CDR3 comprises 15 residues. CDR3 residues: CASSKDRDRGYEQYF. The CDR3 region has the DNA TGTGCCAGCAGCAAGGATCGGGACAGGGGCTACGAGCAGTACTTC.

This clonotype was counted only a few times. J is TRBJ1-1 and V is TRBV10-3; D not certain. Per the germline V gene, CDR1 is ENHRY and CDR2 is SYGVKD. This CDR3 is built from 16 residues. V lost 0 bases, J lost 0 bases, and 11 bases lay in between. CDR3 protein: CAISESTRGMNTEAFF. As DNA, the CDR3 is TGTGCCATCAGTGAGTCGACACGGGGAATGAACACTGAAGCTTTCTTT.

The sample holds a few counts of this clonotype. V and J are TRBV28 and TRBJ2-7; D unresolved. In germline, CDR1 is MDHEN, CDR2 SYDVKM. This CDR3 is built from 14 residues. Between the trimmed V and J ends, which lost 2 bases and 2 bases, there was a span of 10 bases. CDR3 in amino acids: CASSLAQPTYEQYF. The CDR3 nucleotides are TGTGCCAGCAGTTTAGCGCAGCCTACCTACGAGCAGTACTTC. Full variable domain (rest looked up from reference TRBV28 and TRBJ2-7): DVKVTQSSRYLVKRTGEKVFLECVQDMDHENMFWYRQDPGLGLRLIYFSYDVKMKEKGDIPEGYSVSREKKERFSLILESASTNQTSMYLCASSLAQPTYEQYFGPGTRLTVT.

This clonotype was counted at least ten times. The CDR3 loop is CASSQDGLGSGANVLTF. DNA for the CDR3: TGCGCCAGCAGCCAAGATGGGTTAGGGTCTGGGGCCAACGTCCTGACTTTC. The chain links TRBV4-3 to TRBJ2-6; D is ambiguous. Germline lookup yields CDR1 LGHNA and CDR2 YSLEER. The CDR3 is 17 amino acids. V was trimmed by 0 bases and J by 1 base, leaving 10 bases between them.

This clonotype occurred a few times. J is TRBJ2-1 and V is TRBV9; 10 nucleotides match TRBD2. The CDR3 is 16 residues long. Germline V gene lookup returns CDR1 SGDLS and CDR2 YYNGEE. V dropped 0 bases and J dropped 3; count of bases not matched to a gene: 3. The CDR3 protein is CASSVEKRGGYNEQFF. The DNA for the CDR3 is TGTGCCAGCAGCGTAGAGAAGCGGGGGGGCTACAATGAGCAGTTCTTC.

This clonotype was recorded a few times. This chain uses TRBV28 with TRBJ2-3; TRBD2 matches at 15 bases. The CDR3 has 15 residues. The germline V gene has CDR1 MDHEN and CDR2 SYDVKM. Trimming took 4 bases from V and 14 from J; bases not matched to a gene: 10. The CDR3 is CASSSQPGLAGGRYF. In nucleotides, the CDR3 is TGTGCCAGCAGTTCCCAACCGGGACTAGCGGGAGGAAGGTATTTT.

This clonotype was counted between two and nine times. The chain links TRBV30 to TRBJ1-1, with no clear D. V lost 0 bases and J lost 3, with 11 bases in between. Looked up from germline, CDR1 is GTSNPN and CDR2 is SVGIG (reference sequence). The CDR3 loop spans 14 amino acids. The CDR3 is CAWSVWATYTEAFF. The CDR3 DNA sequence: TGTGCCTGGAGTGTGTGGGCCACCTACACTGAAGCTTTCTTT.

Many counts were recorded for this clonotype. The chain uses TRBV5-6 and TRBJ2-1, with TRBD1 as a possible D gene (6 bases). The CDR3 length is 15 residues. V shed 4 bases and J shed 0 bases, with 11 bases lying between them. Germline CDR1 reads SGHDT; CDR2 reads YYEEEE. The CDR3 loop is CASSRDTSSYNEQFF. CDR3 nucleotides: TGTGCCAGCAGCCGGGACACCAGCTCCTACAATGAGCAGTTCTTC.

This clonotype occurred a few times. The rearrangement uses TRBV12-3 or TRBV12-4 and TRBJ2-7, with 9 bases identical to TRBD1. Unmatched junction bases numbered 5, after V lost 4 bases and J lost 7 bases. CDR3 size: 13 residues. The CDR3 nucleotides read TGTGCCAGCAGTTCACAGGGGGCTTGGGAGCAGTACTTC. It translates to CASSSQGAWEQYF.

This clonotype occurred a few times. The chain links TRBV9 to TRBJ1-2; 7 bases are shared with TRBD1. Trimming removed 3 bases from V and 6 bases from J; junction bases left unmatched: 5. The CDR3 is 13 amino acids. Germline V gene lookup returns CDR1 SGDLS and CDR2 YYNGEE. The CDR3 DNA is TGTGCCAGCAGCGCAACGACAGGGAATGGCTACACCTTC. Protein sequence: CASSATTGNGYTF. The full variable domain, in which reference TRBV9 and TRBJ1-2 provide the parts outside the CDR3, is DSGVTQTPKHLITATGQRVTLRCSPRSGDLSVYWYQQSLDQGLQFLIQYYNGEERAKGNILERFSAQQFPDLHSELNLSSLELGDSALYFCASSATTGNGYTFGSGTRLTVV.

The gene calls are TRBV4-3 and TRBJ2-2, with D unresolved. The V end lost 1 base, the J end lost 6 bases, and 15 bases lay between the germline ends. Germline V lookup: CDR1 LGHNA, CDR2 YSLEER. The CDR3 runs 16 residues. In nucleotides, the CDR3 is TGCGCCAGCAGCCAAGGAACCTGGGTAGGGCCCGGGGAGCTGTTTTTT. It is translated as CASSQGTWVGPGELFF.

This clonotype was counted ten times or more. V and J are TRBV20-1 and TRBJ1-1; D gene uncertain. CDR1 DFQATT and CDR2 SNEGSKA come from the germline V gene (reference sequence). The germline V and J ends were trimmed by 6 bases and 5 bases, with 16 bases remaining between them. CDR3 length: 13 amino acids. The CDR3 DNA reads TGCAGTGCCTCTGGGTCCCCGAGAACTGAAGCTTTCTTT. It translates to CSASGSPRTEAFF.

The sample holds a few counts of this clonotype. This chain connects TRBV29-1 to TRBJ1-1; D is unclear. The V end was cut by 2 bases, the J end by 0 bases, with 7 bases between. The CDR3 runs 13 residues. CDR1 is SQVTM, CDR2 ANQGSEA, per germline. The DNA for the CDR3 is TGCAGCGTTGAAAGTCGGATGAACACTGAAGCTTTCTTT. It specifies CSVESRMNTEAFF.